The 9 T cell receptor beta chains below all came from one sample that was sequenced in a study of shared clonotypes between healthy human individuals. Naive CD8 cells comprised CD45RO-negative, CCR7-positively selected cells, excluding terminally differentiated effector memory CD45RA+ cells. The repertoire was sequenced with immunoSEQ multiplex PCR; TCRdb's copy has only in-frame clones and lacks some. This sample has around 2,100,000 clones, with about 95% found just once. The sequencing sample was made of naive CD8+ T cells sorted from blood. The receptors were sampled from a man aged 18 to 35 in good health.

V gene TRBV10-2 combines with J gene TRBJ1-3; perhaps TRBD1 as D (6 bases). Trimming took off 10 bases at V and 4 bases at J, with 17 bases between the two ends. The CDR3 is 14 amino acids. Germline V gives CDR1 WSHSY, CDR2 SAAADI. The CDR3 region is CATSDSLNGNTIYF. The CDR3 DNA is TGCGCCACCTCGGACAGTCTCAACGGAAACACCATATATTTT.

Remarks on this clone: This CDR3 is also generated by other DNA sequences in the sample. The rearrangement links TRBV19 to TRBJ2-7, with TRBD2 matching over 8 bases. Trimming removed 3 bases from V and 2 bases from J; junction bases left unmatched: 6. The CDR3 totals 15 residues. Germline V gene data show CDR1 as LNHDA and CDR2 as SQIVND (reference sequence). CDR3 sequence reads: CASSISLAGTYEQYF. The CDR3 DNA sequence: TGTGCCAGTAGTATCTCCCTAGCGGGTACCTACGAGCAGTACTTC.

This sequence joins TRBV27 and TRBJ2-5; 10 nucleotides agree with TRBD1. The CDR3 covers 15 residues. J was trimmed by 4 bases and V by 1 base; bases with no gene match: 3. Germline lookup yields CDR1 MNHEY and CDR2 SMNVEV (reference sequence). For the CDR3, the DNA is TGTGCCAGCAGTTTATGGGGACAGGGGACAGAGACCCAGTACTTC. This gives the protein CASSLWGQGTETQYF.

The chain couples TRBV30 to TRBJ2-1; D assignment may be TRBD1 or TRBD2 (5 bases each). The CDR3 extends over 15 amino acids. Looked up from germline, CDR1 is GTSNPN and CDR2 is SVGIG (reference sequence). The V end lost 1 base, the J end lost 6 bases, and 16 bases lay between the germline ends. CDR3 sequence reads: CAWSAGPGETNEQFF. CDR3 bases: TGTGCCTGGAGTGCGGGACCCGGCGAGACCAATGAGCAGTTCTTC.

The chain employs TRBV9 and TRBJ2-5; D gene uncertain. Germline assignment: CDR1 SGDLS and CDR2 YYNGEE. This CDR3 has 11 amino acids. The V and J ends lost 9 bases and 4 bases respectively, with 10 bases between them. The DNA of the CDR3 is TGTGCCAAACACCCGGGAGAGACCCAGTACTTC. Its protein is CAKHPGETQYF.

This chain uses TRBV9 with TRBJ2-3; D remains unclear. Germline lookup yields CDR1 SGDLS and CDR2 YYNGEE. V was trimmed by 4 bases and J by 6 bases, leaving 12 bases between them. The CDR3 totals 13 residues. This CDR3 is CASSSLSVDTQYF. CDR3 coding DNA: TGTGCCAGCAGCTCCCTCTCGGTGGATACGCAGTATTTT.

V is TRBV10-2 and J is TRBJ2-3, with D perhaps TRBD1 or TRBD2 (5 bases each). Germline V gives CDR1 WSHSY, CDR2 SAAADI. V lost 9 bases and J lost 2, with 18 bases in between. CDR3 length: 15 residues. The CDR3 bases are TGCGCCAGTATGGAGGCAGGGAGTTACACAGATACGCAGTATTTT. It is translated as CASMEAGSYTDTQYF.

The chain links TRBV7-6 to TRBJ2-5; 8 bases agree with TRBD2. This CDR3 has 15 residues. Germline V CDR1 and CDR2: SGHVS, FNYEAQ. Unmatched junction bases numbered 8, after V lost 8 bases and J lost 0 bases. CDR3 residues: CASGRRGGYQETQYF. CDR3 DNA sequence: TGTGCCAGCGGCCGACGCGGGGGGTACCAAGAGACCCAGTACTTC.

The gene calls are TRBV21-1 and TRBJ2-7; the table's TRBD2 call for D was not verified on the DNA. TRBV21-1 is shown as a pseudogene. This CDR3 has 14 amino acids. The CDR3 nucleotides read TGTGCCAGCAGCAAAGGATTAGTCTCCTACGAGCAGTACTTC. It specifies CASSKGLVSYEQYF.